This T cell receptor beta chain was obtained from a study of cytomegalovirus exposure and HLA in healthy donors. Healthy bone marrow donors made up the cohort. This CDR3 has 14 residues. Germline loops: CDR1 SGHNT, CDR2 YYREEE (reference sequence). V lost 0 bases, J lost 3 bases, and 2 bases stayed unmatched. 60 Vbeta and 13 Jbeta primers were used in PCR. The protocol was immunoSEQ multiplex PCR, while the TCRdb copy is restricted to in-frame clones and leaves out a portion. This sample has some 180,000 clones, with about 77% found just once. The source material was PBMCs. The receptor was derived from a woman in her 30s in good health and CMV-seropositive. The V gene is TRBV5-4, the J gene TRBJ1-2; 7 bases are shared with TRBD1. CDR3 nucleotides: TGTGCCAGCAGCTTGGTAGGGGGCTACTATGGCTACACCTTC. This codes for CASSLVGGYYGYTF.